What follows are 5 T cell receptor beta chains derived from one specimen sequenced in a study of CD8 T cells in ankylosing spondylitis. TCRdb re-derived calls from the 5' RACE reads in MiXCR, one entry per CDR3 protein. The data show about 39,000 distinct CDR3 sequences, about 3% seen once. Sequenced input: blood, either unsorted or a sorted T cell fraction (not recorded which). These receptors originate from a male donor with ankylosing spondylitis or in good health (not recorded which).

Ten or more counts support this clonotype. The rearrangement joins TRBV9 to TRBJ2-3; TRBD2 is a possible D gene (6 bases). Trimming pared 0 bases from V and 5 bases from J, leaving 22 bases between. The CDR3 totals 18 residues. Germline lookup yields CDR1 SGDLS and CDR2 YYNGEE. In DNA form, the CDR3 reads TGTGCCAGCAGCGTAGGGGGCGGGACGCGAGCCCAGAAAGATACGCAGTATTTT. It is translated as CASSVGGGTRAQKDTQYF. The whole variable domain, remainder taken from reference TRBV9 and TRBJ2-3, is DSGVTQTPKHLITATGQRVTLRCSPRSGDLSVYWYQQSLDQGLQFLIQYYNGEERAKGNILERFSAQQFPDLHSELNLSSLELGDSALYFCASSVGGGTRAQKDTQYFGPGTRLTVL.

This clonotype has ten or more counts. The chain has TRBV9 and TRBJ2-1; TRBD2 matches at 12 bases. J gave up 0 bases and V 0 bases, and 4 bases lay outside the gene matches. This CDR3 has 18 amino acids. Germline V CDR1 and CDR2: SGDLS, YYNGEE. CDR3: CASSVGLAGGVSYNEQFF. DNA for the CDR3: TGTGCCAGCAGCGTAGGGCTAGCGGGAGGGGTCTCCTACAATGAGCAGTTCTTC.

This clonotype was seen repeatedly, ten times or more. The V gene is TRBV9, the J gene TRBJ1-2; D possibly corresponds to TRBD1 (5 bases). In germline, CDR1 is SGDLS, CDR2 YYNGEE. The CDR3 has 15 amino acids. Trimming removed 0 bases at V and 8 bases at J, with 17 bases between. The CDR3 region is CASSVGASGGYGYTF. The DNA of the CDR3 is TGTGCCAGCAGCGTAGGGGCATCCGGGGGGTACGGCTACACCTTC.

This clonotype was detected ten times or more. This chain joins TRBV9 and TRBJ2-1; 7 bases line up with TRBD1. The CDR3 has 14 amino acids. J gave up 7 bases and V 3 bases, and 7 bases lay outside the gene matches. Germline assignment: CDR1 SGDLS and CDR2 YYNGEE. CDR3 residues: CASSAVGQENEQFF. As DNA, the CDR3 is TGTGCCAGCAGCGCAGTAGGACAGGAGAATGAGCAGTTCTTC. Variable domain in full (rest from reference TRBV9 and TRBJ2-1): DSGVTQTPKHLITATGQRVTLRCSPRSGDLSVYWYQQSLDQGLQFLIQYYNGEERAKGNILERFSAQQFPDLHSELNLSSLELGDSALYFCASSAVGQENEQFFGPGTRLTVL.

This clonotype appeared many times. The rearrangement joins TRBV9 to TRBJ2-2, with D unclear. Trimming removed 1 base from V and 3 bases from J, with 13 bases in between. Per germline, CDR1 SGDLS and CDR2 YYNGEE. The CDR3 consists of 16 residues. The CDR3 nucleotides read TGTGCCAGCAGCGTAAGACCCGGCGGCTACACCGGGGAGCTGTTTTTT. This sequence encodes CASSVRPGGYTGELFF.